This T cell receptor beta chain was identified in a study of PD-1 blockade in classical Hodgkin lymphoma. Relapse was seen in all patients after autologous stem cell transplantation, and brentuximab vedotin exposure was variable. Sequenced by immunoSEQ multiplex PCR; TCRdb stores in-frame clones only, minus some. Among 40,000 or so clones listed, around 78% were seen once. The material sequenced was peripheral blood mononuclear cells (PBMCs), taken at baseline. The source of this sequence is a human donor with classical Hodgkin lymphoma.

CDR3 DNA sequence: TGTGCCAGCAGCTTAGTTGGGAATCGATACAATGAGCAGTTCTTC. Its protein product is CASSLVGNRYNEQFF. This rearrangement joins TRBV7-2 to TRBJ2-1; D is uncertain. This CDR3 contains 15 residues. Trimming removed 1 base at V and 4 bases at J, with 11 bases between. Germline values: CDR1 SGHTA, CDR2 FQGNSA.